A selection of T cell receptor beta chains follows, all from one sample in a study of regulatory and conventional T cells in RAG deficiency. Profiling relied on immunoSEQ multiplex PCR, and the TCRdb table lists in-frame clones only, not all of them. The repertoire holds more than 30,000 clones, with over 80% as singletons. The same sample was also studied in work on regulatory T cells.

Material: CD8+ T cells sorted from blood. These TCRs come from a human donor in good health. CDR3s include the opening cysteine and the closing phenylalanine or tryptophan. Fields, in order: D gene, clone size, J gene, V gene, CDR3 protein, CDR3 DNA. D genes are given only for firm matches. Clone size, where shown, is once, few, many, or a class for clones that have expanded.

TRBD2 | few | TRBJ2-1 | TRBV27 | CASSLTSGGYNEQFF | TGTGCCAGCAGTTTGACTAGCGGGGGTTACAATGAGCAGTTCTTC
- | - | TRBJ2-7 | TRBV6-6 | CASSPRVGFSYEQYF | TGTGCCAGCAGTCCACGGGTAGGCTTCTCCTACGAGCAGTACTTC
TRBD2 | - | TRBJ2-7 | TRBV6-5 | CASSPGLARYEQYF | TGTGCCAGCAGCCCGGGACTAGCGCGCTACGAGCAGTACTTC
- | - | TRBJ2-7 | TRBV5-4 | CASSLSGEQYF | TGTGCCAGCAGCTTAAGTGGCGAGCAGTACTTC
- | - | TRBJ2-3 | TRBV7-9 | CASSLAADTQYF | TGTGCCAGCAGCTTAGCCGCAGATACGCAGTATTTT
- | - | TRBJ2-7 | TRBV7-6 | CASSLGRAGEQYF | TGTGCCAGCAGCTTAGGGAGAGCCGGCGAGCAGTACTTC
- | - | TRBJ2-3 | TRBV6-6 | CASSYSRGSTDTQYF | TGTGCCAGCAGTTACTCCAGGGGTTCCACAGATACGCAGTATTTT
- | - | TRBJ1-1 | TRBV29-1 | CSGRTDMNTEAFF | TGCAGCGGGAGGACGGACATGAACACTGAAGCTTTCTTT
- | few | TRBJ2-7 | TRBV19 | CASSIRPGSYEQYF | TGTGCCAGTAGTATAAGGCCAGGGTCCTACGAGCAGTACTTC
- | - | TRBJ1-1 | TRBV19 | CASSPDGSEAFF | TGTGCCAGTAGTCCGGACGGTAGTGAAGCTTTCTTT
- | - | TRBJ2-1 | TRBV5-1 | CASSTTVNEQFF | TGCGCCAGCAGCACTACGGTCAATGAGCAGTTCTTC
- | - | TRBJ2-3 | TRBV27 | CASSPLRVASTDTQYF | TGTGCCAGCAGCCCCCTCCGAGTAGCTAGCACAGATACGCAGTATTTT
- | - | TRBJ2-3 | TRBV30 | CAWSNTDTQYF | TGTGCCTGGAGTAACACAGATACGCAGTATTTT
- | - | TRBJ2-1 | TRBV10-1 | CATSYGSYNEQFF | TGCGCCACCTCGTACGGCTCCTACAATGAGCAGTTCTTC
TRBD2 | - | TRBJ2-7 | TRBV5-1 | CASSLGRGGSSYEQYF | TGCGCCAGCAGCTTGGGCCGGGGGGGGAGCTCCTACGAGCAGTACTTC
TRBD1 | - | TRBJ1-5 | TRBV6-5 | CASSRKTGVQPQHF | TGTGCCAGCAGTAGAAAGACAGGGGTTCAGCCCCAGCATTTT
- | - | TRBJ1-2 | TRBV30 | CAWKGGYGYTF | TGTGCCTGGAAAGGTGGCTATGGCTACACCTTC
TRBD1 | - | TRBJ1-6 | TRBV7-9 | CASSRDSSYNSPLHF | TGTGCCAGCAGCCGGGACAGCTCTTATAATTCACCCCTCCACTTT
TRBD1 | - | TRBJ2-1 | TRBV11-2 | CASSLPGTDNEQFF | TGTGCCAGCAGCTTACCCGGGACAGACAATGAGCAGTTCTTC
- | - | TRBJ2-7 | TRBV6-5 | CATFQLKGVYEQYF | TGTGCCACCTTCCAGTTGAAAGGGGTCTACGAGCAGTACTTC
- | many | TRBJ2-5 | TRBV6-6 | CASSYSSPQETQYF | TGTGCCAGCAGTTACTCTAGCCCCCAAGAGACCCAGTACTTC
- | few | TRBJ2-2 | TRBV15 | CATSREVETGELFF | TGTGCCACCAGCAGAGAGGTGGAAACCGGGGAGCTGTTTTTT
- | - | TRBJ2-3 | TRBV27 | CASSLSGGLARDTQYF | TGTGCCAGCAGTTTATCGGGGGGCCTGGCCCGGGATACGCAGTATTTT
- | - | TRBJ2-1 | TRBV27 | CASSQSASSYNEQFF | TGTGCCAGCAGTCAGAGCGCGAGCTCCTACAATGAGCAGTTCTTC
- | - | TRBJ2-7 | TRBV5-1 | CASSLDRTHVGEQYF | TGCGCCAGCAGCTTGGATAGGACCCATGTTGGGGAGCAGTACTTC
- | once | TRBJ1-4 | TRBV30 | CAWSRGFFEKLFF | TGTGCCTGGAGTAGGGGGTTTTTCGAAAAACTGTTTTTT
- | - | TRBJ1-2 | TRBV10-1 | CASSPARGEGYTF | TGCGCCAGCAGCCCCGCCAGGGGTGAGGGCTACACCTTC
- | - | TRBJ2-7 | TRBV2 | CASRDSPPFGYEQYF | TGTGCCAGCAGGGACAGCCCACCCTTCGGATACGAGCAGTACTTC
TRBD2 | - | TRBJ2-1 | TRBV10-1 | CASSESGAGDPLYNEQFF | TGCGCCAGCAGTGAGTCGGGTGCGGGGGACCCACTTTACAATGAGCAGTTCTTC
- | - | TRBJ1-2 | TRBV7-9 | CASSPNTATYGYTF | TGTGCCAGCAGCCCTAATACAGCGACCTATGGCTACACCTTC
- | - | TRBJ1-3 | TRBV15 | CATSRERNAGNTIYF | TGTGCCACCAGTCGGGAGCGGAATGCTGGAAACACCATATATTTT
- | - | TRBJ2-1 | TRBV2 | CASRASNLLGDHEQFF | TGTGCCAGCAGAGCCTCCAACCTCCTAGGGGATCATGAGCAGTTCTTC
TRBD1 | - | TRBJ1-2 | TRBV10-3 | CAISPGTGVENGYTF | TGTGCCATCAGCCCCGGGACAGGGGTGGAGAATGGCTACACCTTC
- | - | TRBJ1-1 | TRBV19 | CASSIWGAQGTEAFF | TGTGCCAGTAGTATTTGGGGGGCGCAGGGAACTGAAGCTTTCTTT
- | - | TRBJ2-7 | TRBV5-8 | CASSLGGYEQYF | TGTGCCAGCAGCTTGGGCGGGTACGAGCAGTACTTC
- | - | TRBJ1-5 | TRBV4-1 | CASSQERGTSYQPQHF | TGCGCCAGCAGCCAAGAAAGGGGGACGTCTTATCAGCCCCAGCATTTT
TRBD2 | - | TRBJ2-1 | TRBV7-8 | CASSGGASGRNEQFF | TGTGCCAGCAGCGGGGGAGCGAGCGGGAGGAATGAGCAGTTCTTC
TRBD1 | - | TRBJ2-3 | TRBV27 | CASRPGQGADTQYF | TGTGCCAGCAGACCGGGACAGGGGGCAGATACGCAGTATTTT
- | - | TRBJ2-7 | TRBV6-6 | CASNDMGGGYEQYF | TGTGCCAGCAATGACATGGGAGGGGGCTACGAGCAGTACTTC
- | - | TRBJ2-3 | TRBV7-3 | CASSLTLGLTDTQYF | TGTGCCAGCAGCTTAACGTTAGGGCTAACAGATACGCAGTATTTT
- | once | TRBJ2-1 | TRBV30 | CACSSYNEQFF | TGTGCCTGTAGCTCCTACAATGAGCAGTTCTTC
- | - | TRBJ2-1 | TRBV7-9 | CASSSTLPDSFYNEQFF | TGTGCCAGCAGCTCAACTCTCCCGGACTCTTTTTACAATGAGCAGTTCTTC
TRBD2 | - | TRBJ2-3 | TRBV15 | CATSRRTSDTQYF | TGTGCCACCAGCAGACGGACTAGTGATACGCAGTATTTT
- | - | TRBJ2-4 | TRBV13 | CASSSVGGLKNIQYF | TGTGCCAGCAGTTCCGTGGGGGGCTTAAAAAACATTCAGTACTTC
- | - | TRBJ1-3 | TRBV11-1 | CASSLRGINTIYF | TGTGCCAGCAGCTTACGAGGGATCAACACCATATATTTT
- | - | TRBJ1-1 | TRBV9 | CASSSGQGSEAFF | TGTGCCAGCAGCTCGGGCCAGGGGTCTGAAGCTTTCTTT
TRBD2 | - | TRBJ2-1 | TRBV27 | CASSFASGSNEQFF | TGTGCCAGCAGTTTCGCTAGCGGTAGCAATGAGCAGTTCTTC
- | - | TRBJ1-1 | TRBV28 | CASSPYSDGATEAFF | TGTGCCAGCAGTCCCTATTCGGATGGGGCCACTGAAGCTTTCTTT
- | - | TRBJ1-2 | TRBV19 | CASSINRVGYTF | TGTGCCAGTAGTATAAACAGGGTTGGCTACACCTTC